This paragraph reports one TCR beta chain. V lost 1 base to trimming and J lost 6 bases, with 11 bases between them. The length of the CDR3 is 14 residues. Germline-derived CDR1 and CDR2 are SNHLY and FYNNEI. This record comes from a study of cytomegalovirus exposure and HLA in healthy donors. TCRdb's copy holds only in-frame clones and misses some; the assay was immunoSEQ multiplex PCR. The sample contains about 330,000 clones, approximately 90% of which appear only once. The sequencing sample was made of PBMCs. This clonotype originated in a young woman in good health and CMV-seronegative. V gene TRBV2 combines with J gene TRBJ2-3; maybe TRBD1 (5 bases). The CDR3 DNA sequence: TGTGCCAGCAGTGAAGGACAGACCGGGGATACGCAGTATTTT. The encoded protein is CASSEGQTGDTQYF.